This T cell receptor beta chain was identified in a study of T cell changes during pregnancy in multiple sclerosis (dated by TCRdb to between 2018 and 2021). Regarding the study in general: Changes in the T cell repertoire over the course of pregnancy were examined in this study in women with multiple sclerosis.

As concerns this clone: Its antigen remains undetermined. Base qualities are not at hand, and no much larger clone is one base apart.

At the junction V is shortened by 7 bases and J by 7 bases; bases outside the gene matches: 14. From the cysteine up to the phenylalanine, the CDR3 has a length of 15 residues. Here the CDR3 DNA is all that survives: 45 bases in frame from base 1. Reading the germline V gene gives CDR1 SQVTM and CDR2 ANQGSEA. The library was made by the immunoSEQ multiplex PCR assay. The source is immuneACCESS, and TCRdb retained only in-frame sequences with V and J called. Part of the clones is not carried over; for the studies checked, unresolved V genes explain less than half of this, and the remainder is unexplained. The sample contains about 100,000 clones, around 90% of them found a single time. The top ten constitute 3% to 3.5% of the sample.

This TCR was recovered from a female donor with multiple sclerosis, enrolled in a pregnancy study. The chain is made from TRBV29-1 and TRBJ2-2; TRBD1 matches 8 bases in the middle. The material sequenced was peripheral blood, taken in the second trimester of pregnancy. This receptor has the CDR3 CSAAAPGQVGGELFF. The nucleotide sequence reads TGCAGCGCCGCGGCCCCGGGACAGGTCGGCGGGGAGCTGTTTTTT.